This TCR beta chain came from a study of blood T cells in healthy people across ages. Notes on this clonotype: The antigen is unknown.

Overall study findings and caveats: A roughly linear fall in TCR beta diversity per million T cells was seen with increasing age.

For the second PCR, which ran for 7 to 11 cycles, a sample-barcoded 5' primer and a J-beta primer mix were used. CDR3-containing paired-end reads numbered at least 2.5 million in each sample. TCRdb used MiXCR to reprocess the 5' RACE reads, holding one entry per CDR3 protein. The sample consists of approximately 2,000,000 distinct CDR3 sequences, about 39% of them appearing once. The CDR3 runs to 16 residues. CDR1 is MNHEY, CDR2 SVGAGI, per germline. Trimming removed 7 bases from V and 5 bases from J, with 23 bases in between. The sequenced sample consisted of blood. This clonotype was obtained from a human donor in good health. The V and J genes are TRBV6-5 and TRBJ2-5; D possibly corresponds to TRBD2 (6 bases). The CDR3 spells CASTPFLGEEMETQYF. CDR3 bases: TGTGCCAGCACCCCCTTTCTCGGGGAGGAGATGGAGACCCAGTACTTC.